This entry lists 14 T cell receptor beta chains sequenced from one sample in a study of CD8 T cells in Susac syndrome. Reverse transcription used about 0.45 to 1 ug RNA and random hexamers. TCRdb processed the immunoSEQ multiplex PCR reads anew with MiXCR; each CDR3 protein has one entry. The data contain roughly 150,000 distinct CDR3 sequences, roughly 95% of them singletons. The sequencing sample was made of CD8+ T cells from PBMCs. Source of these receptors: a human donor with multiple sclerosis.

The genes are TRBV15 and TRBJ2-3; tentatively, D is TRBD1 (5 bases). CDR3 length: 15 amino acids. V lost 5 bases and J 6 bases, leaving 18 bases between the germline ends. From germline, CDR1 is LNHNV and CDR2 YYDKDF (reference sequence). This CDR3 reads CATSRRFREGDTQYF. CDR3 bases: TGTGCCACCAGCCGCCGTTTCAGGGAAGGGGATACGCAGTATTTT.

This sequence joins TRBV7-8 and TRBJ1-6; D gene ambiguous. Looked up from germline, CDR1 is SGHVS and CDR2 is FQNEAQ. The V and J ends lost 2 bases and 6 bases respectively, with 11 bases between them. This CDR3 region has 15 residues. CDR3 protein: CASSLRRSSNSPLHF. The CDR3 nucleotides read TGTGCCAGCAGCTTACGTCGGAGCAGTAATTCACCCCTCCACTTT.

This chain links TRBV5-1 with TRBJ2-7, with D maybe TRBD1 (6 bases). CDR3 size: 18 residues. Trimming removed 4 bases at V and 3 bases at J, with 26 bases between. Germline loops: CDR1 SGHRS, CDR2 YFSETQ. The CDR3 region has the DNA TGCGCCAGCAGCCACCCTGGGCTATACGACAGGAGCTGCTACGAGCAGTACGTC. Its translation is CASSHPGLYDRSCYEQYV.

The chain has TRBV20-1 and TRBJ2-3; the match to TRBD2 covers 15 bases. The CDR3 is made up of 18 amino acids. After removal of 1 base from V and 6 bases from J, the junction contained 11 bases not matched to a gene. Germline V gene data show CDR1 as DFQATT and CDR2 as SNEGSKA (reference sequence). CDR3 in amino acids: CSARGPGTSGGPGDTQYF. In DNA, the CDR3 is TGCAGTGCTAGAGGCCCCGGGACTAGCGGGGGGCCGGGGGATACGCAGTATTTT.

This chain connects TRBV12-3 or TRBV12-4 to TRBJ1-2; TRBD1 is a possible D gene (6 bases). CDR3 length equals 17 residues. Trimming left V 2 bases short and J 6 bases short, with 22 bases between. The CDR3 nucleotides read TGTGCCAGCAGTTTATGGGCAGGGGCCGAGACAGCCCATGGCTACACCTTC. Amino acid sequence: CASSLWAGAETAHGYTF.

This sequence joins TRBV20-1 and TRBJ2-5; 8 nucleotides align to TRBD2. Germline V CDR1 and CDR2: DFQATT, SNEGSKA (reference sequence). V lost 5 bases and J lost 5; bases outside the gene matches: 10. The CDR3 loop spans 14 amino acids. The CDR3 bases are TGCAGTGCTCCTGAGCCGGGACTAGGGGAGACCCAGTACTTC. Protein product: CSAPEPGLGETQYF.

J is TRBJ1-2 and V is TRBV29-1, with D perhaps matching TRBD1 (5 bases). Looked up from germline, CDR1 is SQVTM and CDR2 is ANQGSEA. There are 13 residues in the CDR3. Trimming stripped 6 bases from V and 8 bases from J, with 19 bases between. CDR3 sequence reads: CSVLGRAGGGYTF. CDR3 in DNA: TGCAGCGTCCTAGGAAGGGCTGGGGGAGGCTACACCTTC.

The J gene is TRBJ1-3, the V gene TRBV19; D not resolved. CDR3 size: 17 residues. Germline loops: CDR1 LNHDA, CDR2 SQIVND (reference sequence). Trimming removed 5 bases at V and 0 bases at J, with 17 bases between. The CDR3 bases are TGTGCCAGTAGTTCTACGGGAGGATGGGGCTCTGGAAACACCATATATTTT. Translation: CASSSTGGWGSGNTIYF. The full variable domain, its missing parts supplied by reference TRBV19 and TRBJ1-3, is DGGITQSPKYLFRKEGQNVTLSCEQNLNHDAMYWYRQDPGQGLRLIYYSQIVNDFQKGDIAEGYSVSREKKESFPLTVTSAQKNPTAFYLCASSSTGGWGSGNTIYFGEGSWLTVV.

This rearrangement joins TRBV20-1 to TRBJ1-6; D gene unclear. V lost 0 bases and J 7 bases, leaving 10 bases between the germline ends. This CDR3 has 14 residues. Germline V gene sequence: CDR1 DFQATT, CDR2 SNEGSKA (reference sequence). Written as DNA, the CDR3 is TGCAGTGCTAGAGAGAGTTATTTGAATTCACCCCTCCACTTT. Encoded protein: CSARESYLNSPLHF.

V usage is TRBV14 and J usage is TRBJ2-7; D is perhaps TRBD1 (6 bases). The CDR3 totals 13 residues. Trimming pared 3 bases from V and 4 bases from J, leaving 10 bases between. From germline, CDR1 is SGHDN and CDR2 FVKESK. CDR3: CASSHSQGYEQYF. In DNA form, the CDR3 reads TGTGCCAGCAGCCACTCACAGGGATACGAGCAGTACTTC. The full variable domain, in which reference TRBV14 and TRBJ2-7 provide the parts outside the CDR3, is EAGVTQFPSHSVIEKGQTVTLRCDPISGHDNLYWYRRVMGKEIKFLLHFVKESKQDESGMPNNRFLAERTGGTYSTLKVQPAELEDSGVYFCASSHSQGYEQYFGPGTRLTVT.

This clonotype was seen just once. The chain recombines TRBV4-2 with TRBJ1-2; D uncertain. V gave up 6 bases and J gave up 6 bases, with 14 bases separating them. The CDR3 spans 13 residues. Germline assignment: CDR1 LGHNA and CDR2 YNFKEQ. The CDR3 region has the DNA TGTGCCAGCAGGCAGGAGAGAGCCCATGGCTACACCTTC. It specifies CASRQERAHGYTF.

Here the CDR3 DNA reads TGTGCCAGCAGCTCCGACAGTAGCGGCACAGATACGCAGTATTTT. Its translation is CASSSDSSGTDTQYF. The chain employs TRBV13 and TRBJ2-3; D tentatively fits TRBD1 or TRBD2 (5 bases each). V was trimmed by 4 bases and J by 1 base, leaving 12 bases between them. The CDR3 spans 15 residues. The germline V gene encodes CDR1 PRHDT and CDR2 FYEKMQ (reference sequence).

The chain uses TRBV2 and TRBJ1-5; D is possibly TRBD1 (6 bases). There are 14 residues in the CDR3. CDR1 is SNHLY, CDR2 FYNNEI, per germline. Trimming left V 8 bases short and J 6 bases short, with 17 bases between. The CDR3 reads CASSGAFGGQPQHF. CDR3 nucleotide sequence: TGTGCCAGCTCAGGGGCGTTCGGTGGTCAGCCCCAGCATTTT.

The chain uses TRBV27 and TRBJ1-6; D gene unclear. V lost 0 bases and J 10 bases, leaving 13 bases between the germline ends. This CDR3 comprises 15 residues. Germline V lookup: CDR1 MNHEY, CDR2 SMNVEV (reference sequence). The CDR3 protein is CASSLSAAPQSPLHF. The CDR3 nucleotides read TGTGCCAGCAGTTTATCGGCAGCCCCCCAATCACCCCTCCACTTT.